These T cell receptor beta chains were read from a single sample in a study of cytomegalovirus exposure and HLA in healthy donors. Assay used: immunoSEQ multiplex PCR; TCRdb lists only in-frame clones, some missing. The table lists about 130,000 clones, 70% to 80% of them singletons. The sequenced sample was PBMCs. The receptor source for this set is a middle-aged man in good health and CMV-seronegative. Each CDR3 is given with its conserved first and last residue. A D gene is named only where the DNA matches it firmly. Expanded clones are given a class, and other clones once, few, many or no size at all.

J gene,V gene,D gene,clone size,CDR3 protein,CDR3 DNA
TRBJ2-5,TRBV29-1,TRBD1,-,CSARTGGNLQETQYF,TGCAGCGCTCGGACAGGGGGCAACCTCCAAGAGACCCAGTACTTC
TRBJ2-1,TRBV5-1,TRBD2,-,CASTELAGGLNEQFF,TGCGCCAGCACAGAACTAGCGGGAGGGTTAAATGAGCAGTTCTTC
TRBJ2-1,TRBV13,TRBD2,-,CASSLASSGRAYNEQFF,TGTGCCAGCAGCTTAGCTTCTAGCGGGAGGGCCTACAATGAGCAGTTCTTC
TRBJ1-2,TRBV7-9,-,once,CASSLSGAIANYGYTF,TGTGCCAGCAGCTTATCAGGGGCCATAGCTAACTATGGCTACACCTTC
TRBJ1-1,TRBV4-1,-,many,CASSQDLAVTNTEAFF,TGCGCCAGCAGCCAAGATTTGGCAGTAACGAACACTGAAGCTTTCTTT
TRBJ2-7,TRBV6-6,TRBD2,-,CASSKLAGDYEQYF,TGTGCCAGCAGCAAACTAGCGGGAGACTACGAGCAGTACTTC
TRBJ1-1,TRBV4-3,-,few,CASSPGEGADTEAFF,TGCGCCAGCAGCCCTGGAGAGGGAGCGGACACTGAAGCTTTCTTT
TRBJ2-2,TRBV6-1,-,-,CASMRRTDTGELFF,TGTGCCAGCATGCGGCGTACCGACACCGGGGAGCTGTTTTTT
TRBJ1-5,TRBV7-2,-,-,CASSFLGAGNQPQHF,TGTGCCAGCAGCTTCCTGGGGGCTGGCAATCAGCCCCAGCATTTT
TRBJ2-3,TRBV28,-,-,CASSFSGSRDTQYF,TGTGCCAGCAGTTTTAGCGGATCCAGGGATACGCAGTATTTT
TRBJ2-7,TRBV19,-,-,CASSIGGTGDEQYF,TGTGCCAGTAGTATAGGGGGGACGGGGGACGAGCAGTACTTC
TRBJ1-1,TRBV6-5,TRBD1,-,CASSYFTGTDEAFF,TGTGCCAGCAGTTACTTCACAGGGACAGATGAAGCTTTCTTT
TRBJ2-1,TRBV7-9,TRBD2,-,CASSLGPLAGSSYNEQFF,TGTGCCAGCAGCTTAGGCCCACTAGCGGGATCCTCCTACAATGAGCAGTTCTTC
TRBJ1-1,TRBV5-1,-,-,CASSSGTRALAEAFF,TGCGCCAGCAGTTCCGGGACAAGGGCTTTGGCTGAAGCTTTCTTT
TRBJ2-2,TRBV2,-,-,CASRRVNTGELFF,TGTGCCAGCAGGCGGGTTAACACCGGGGAGCTGTTTTTT
TRBJ1-2,TRBV20-1,TRBD1,-,CSTGTGGYTF,TGCAGTACAGGGACAGGAGGCTACACCTTC
TRBJ1-2,TRBV28,-,few,CASSFPTRTDAYGYTF,TGTGCCAGCAGTTTCCCGACCCGGACAGATGCCTATGGCTACACCTTC
TRBJ1-5,TRBV27,TRBD1,-,CASRGQGRGSNQPQHF,TGTGCCAGCAGAGGACAGGGGAGGGGTAGCAATCAGCCCCAGCATTTT
TRBJ2-7,TRBV13,TRBD1,few,CASSLGTGTGVHEQYF,TGTGCCAGCAGCTTAGGCACCGGGACAGGCGTCCACGAGCAGTACTTC
TRBJ2-1,TRBV27,TRBD2,-,CASSRLAGGGDEQFF,TGTGCCAGCAGCCGACTAGCGGGAGGGGGGGATGAGCAGTTCTTC
TRBJ1-1,TRBV28,TRBD1,-,CASSTTGGNTEAFF,TGTGCCAGCAGCACTACAGGGGGCAACACTGAAGCTTTCTTT
TRBJ2-3,TRBV5-1,-,-,CASSLGGQLTDTQYF,TGCGCCAGCAGCCTGGGGGGACAGCTCACAGATACGCAGTATTTT
TRBJ1-2,TRBV12-5,-,-,CASGQSNYGYTF,TGTGCTAGCGGACAGTCTAACTATGGCTACACCTTC
TRBJ2-3,TRBV10-3,TRBD2,-,CAISLAGGPGDTQYF,TGTGCCATCAGTCTAGCGGGAGGGCCGGGAGATACGCAGTATTTT
TRBJ2-7,TRBV18,TRBD1,-,CASSPTIQGSYEQYF,TGTGCCAGCTCACCAACCATACAGGGGTCCTACGAGCAGTACTTC
TRBJ1-2,TRBV7-2,-,-,CASSLDSGQGYTF,TGTGCCAGCAGCTTAGATTCAGGTCAGGGCTACACCTTC
TRBJ2-5,TRBV19,TRBD2,-,CASTPSLPGGRLETQYF,TGTGCCAGTACCCCAAGTCTTCCGGGAGGGCGATTAGAGACCCAGTACTTC
TRBJ1-1,TRBV28,-,few,CASSFYQGGTEAFF,TGTGCCAGCAGTTTCTATCAGGGAGGGACTGAAGCTTTCTTT
TRBJ2-7,TRBV10-3,TRBD2,-,CASSREDEEQYF,TGTGCCAGCTCTCGGGAGGACGAGGAGCAGTACTTC
TRBJ1-1,TRBV29-1,-,-,CSAQTGEAFF,TGCAGCGCCCAGACAGGAGAAGCTTTCTTT
TRBJ2-3,TRBV28,TRBD2,-,CASSSAGELNTQYF,TGTGCCAGCAGTTCGGCGGGAGAGCTCAATACGCAGTATTTT
TRBJ2-4,TRBV19,TRBD2,-,CASSALLAGAGYIQYF,TGTGCCAGTAGTGCCCTACTAGCGGGAGCCGGGTACATTCAGTACTTC
TRBJ2-7,TRBV5-4,TRBD1,-,CASSLEGAGMREQYF,TGTGCCAGCAGCTTGGAGGGGGCAGGAATGAGGGAGCAGTACTTC
TRBJ2-3,TRBV28,TRBD2,-,CASGLAGDTQYF,TGTGCCAGCGGCCTAGCGGGAGATACGCAGTATTTT
TRBJ2-2,TRBV29-1,-,-,CSVAVQGSGELFF,TGCAGCGTTGCGGTGCAGGGCTCCGGGGAGCTGTTTTTT
TRBJ2-7,TRBV4-3,TRBD2,-,CASSHLGAGGGEQYF,TGCGCCAGCAGCCACTTGGGGGCGGGAGGGGGCGAGCAGTACTTC
TRBJ2-5,TRBV11-2,TRBD2,-,CASSSRLAGEVETQYF,TGTGCCAGCAGCTCCAGACTAGCGGGAGAGGTAGAGACCCAGTACTTC
TRBJ2-1,TRBV28,TRBD2,-,CASRVAGGNNEQFF,TGTGCCAGCAGGGTAGCGGGAGGAAACAATGAGCAGTTCTTC
TRBJ2-7,TRBV6-6,-,-,CASSYELGKGAYEQYF,TGTGCCAGCAGTTACGAATTAGGGAAAGGGGCCTACGAGCAGTACTTC
TRBJ2-3,TRBV29-1,TRBD2,-,CSVIPSGSTDTQYF,TGCAGCGTTATCCCCAGCGGGAGTACAGATACGCAGTATTTT
TRBJ2-2,TRBV10-3,TRBD2,-,CAISVSGTINTGELFF,TGTGCCATCAGTGTTTCCGGGACTATTAACACCGGGGAGCTGTTTTTT
TRBJ2-7,TRBV6-5,-,-,CASSRGGRGGYEQYF,TGTGCCAGCAGTCGAGGGGGGAGGGGCGGCTACGAGCAGTACTTC
TRBJ1-6,TRBV5-1,TRBD1,-,CASSLLSSGQNNSPLHF,TGCGCCAGCAGCTTGTTATCTTCGGGACAGAATAATTCACCCCTCCACTTT
TRBJ1-1,TRBV18,-,-,CASSTVNTEAFF,TGTGCCAGCTCAACGGTGAACACTGAAGCTTTCTTT
TRBJ2-1,TRBV6-1,TRBD2,-,CASERKTSGRYEQFF,TGTGCCAGCGAAAGAAAGACTAGCGGGAGGTATGAGCAGTTCTTC